Presented here are 27 T cell receptor beta chains from one specimen sequenced in a study of OX40 agonist ivuxolimab in advanced cancers. The repertoire was sequenced with immunoSEQ multiplex PCR; TCRdb's copy has only in-frame clones and lacks some. The sample holds around 40,000 clones, approximately 87% seen once. This material consisted of CD4+ or CD8+ T cells sorted from blood, taken in a trial of the OX40 agonist ivuxolimab. The receptor source for this set is an adult with an advanced solid tumor such as melanoma, head and neck, liver or kidney cancer.

This chain links TRBV15 with TRBJ2-3, with 9 bases aligning to TRBD2. Germline values: CDR1 LNHNV, CDR2 YYDKDF (reference sequence). V was pared by 7 bases and J by 4 bases, with 12 bases of the junction left unmatched. The CDR3 length is 16 residues. The CDR3 sequence is CATTNRVLAGPDTQYF. The DNA for the CDR3 is TGTGCCACCACTAACCGGGTGCTAGCGGGACCAGATACGCAGTATTTT.

Relative to its sample, this clone is medium-sized. This chain connects TRBV10-3 to TRBJ1-5, with D perhaps matching TRBD1 (6 bases). The V end was cut by 10 bases, the J end by 4 bases, with 14 bases between. Germline lookup yields CDR1 ENHRY and CDR2 SYGVKD. This CDR3 comprises 13 residues. The DNA of the CDR3 is TGTGCCACCCTACAGGGCGGTAATCAGCCCCAGCATTTT. It codes for CATLQGGNQPQHF.

This clone came up once. This chain joins TRBV7-2 and TRBJ2-1, with unresolved D. V lost 1 base and J lost 6, with 4 bases in between. Germline CDR1 is SGHTA and CDR2 is FQGNSA. The CDR3 spans 12 residues. The CDR3: CASSLVGNEQFF. CDR3 sequence (DNA): TGTGCCAGCAGCTTAGTGGGCAATGAGCAGTTCTTC. Variable domain in full (rest from reference TRBV7-2 and TRBJ2-1): GAGVSQSPSNKVTEKGKDVELRCDPISGHTALYWYRQSLGQGLEFLIYFQGNSAPDKSGLPSDRFSAERTGGSVSTLTIQRTQQEDSAVYLCASSLVGNEQFFGPGTRLTVL.

The count of this clone is one. V usage is TRBV30 and J usage is TRBJ2-3; no reliable D call. Trimming shortened V by 3 bases and J by 6 bases, and 10 bases separated the two germline ends. This CDR3 has 12 amino acids. Germline-derived CDR1 and CDR2 are GTSNPN and SVGIG (reference sequence). CDR3 in amino acids: CAWSELGDTQYF. The CDR3 bases are TGTGCCTGGAGCGAACTGGGGGATACGCAGTATTTT.

The CDR3 is CASSLEGGRDSPLHF. The CDR3 bases are TGTGCCAGCAGCTTAGAGGGAGGCAGGGATTCACCCCTCCACTTT. The rearrangement joins TRBV11-2 to TRBJ1-6, with D tentatively TRBD1 (5 bases). This CDR3 is 15 amino acids long. V dropped 0 bases and J dropped 8 bases, with 11 bases sitting between them. Germline CDR1 SGHAT, CDR2 FQNNGV. The variable domain in full, with the rest retrieved from reference TRBV11-2 and TRBJ1-6, is EAGVAQSPRYKIIEKRQSVAFWCNPISGHATLYWYQQILGQGPKLLIQFQNNGVVDDSQLPKDRFSAERLKGVDSTLKIQPAKLEDSAVYLCASSLEGGRDSPLHFGNGTRLTVT.

This rearrangement joins TRBV18 to TRBJ1-4; the D is unclear. The CDR3 has 14 amino acids. Germline CDR1 reads KGHSH; CDR2 reads LQKENI. The germline V and J ends were trimmed by 0 bases and 8 bases, with 10 bases remaining between them. CDR3 region: CASSPPVRKEKLFF. The CDR3 nucleotides are TGTGCCAGCTCACCACCCGTCCGGAAGGAAAAACTGTTTTTT.

The CDR3 DNA reads TGTGCCAGCAGTGAGGGGGCTACGCAGTATTTT. It translates to CASSEGATQYF. V gene TRBV2 combines with J gene TRBJ2-3; tentatively, D is TRBD1 (6 bases). Between the trimmed V and J ends, which lost 3 bases and 8 bases, there was a span of 6 bases. Germline CDR1 and CDR2: SNHLY and FYNNEI. The CDR3 has 11 residues.

The chain carries TRBV10-3 and TRBJ2-7; D may be TRBD1 (5 bases). CDR1 and CDR2 (germline): ENHRY, SYGVKD. V dropped 3 bases and J dropped 7 bases, with 7 bases sitting between them. The CDR3 spans 11 residues. CDR3 protein: CAISDQGEQYF. The CDR3 DNA reads TGTGCCATCAGTGATCAGGGAGAGCAGTACTTC.

This clone has a single count. The CDR3 sequence: CAIEERWQGGELFF. The CDR3 bases are TGTGCCATCGAAGAAAGGTGGCAGGGTGGAGAACTGTTTTTT. V is TRBV10-3 and J is TRBJ1-4; perhaps TRBD1 as D (5 bases). The germline V gene encodes CDR1 ENHRY and CDR2 SYGVKD. The CDR3 is 14 residues long. Trimming stripped 8 bases from V and 12 bases from J, with 22 bases between.

The chain recombines TRBV6-1 with TRBJ2-3; 8 nucleotides match TRBD2. This CDR3 contains 14 residues. CDR1 and CDR2 (germline): MNHNS, SASEGT. The V segment lost 4 bases and the J segment 2 bases; nucleotides outside the gene matches: 2. Here the CDR3 reads CASSGLAITDTQYF. CDR3 DNA: TGTGCCAGCAGTGGACTAGCGATCACAGATACGCAGTATTTT.

The chain uses TRBV29-1 and TRBJ2-2; 7 bases fit TRBD2. The CDR3 spans 13 residues. Trimming took 7 bases from V and 5 from J; bases not matched to a gene: 7. CDR1 and CDR2 (germline): SQVTM, ANQGSEA. The CDR3 is CSGGGAGTGELFF. DNA for the CDR3: TGCAGCGGGGGAGGGGCAGGGACCGGGGAGCTGTTTTTT.

J is TRBJ2-1 and V is TRBV19; 9 nucleotides agree with TRBD2. Losses at the gene ends were 8 bases for V and 8 bases for J; bases not matched to a gene: 13. The germline V gene encodes CDR1 LNHDA and CDR2 SQIVND (reference sequence). The CDR3 runs to 15 residues. CDR3 coding DNA: TGTGCCAGTCGTGGGCGGGAGGGCCGACTGGATGAGCAGTTCTTC. Residues: CASRGREGRLDEQFF.

The chain uses TRBV7-8 and TRBJ2-5; 7 bases line up with TRBD2. Losses at the gene ends were 4 bases for V and 2 bases for J; bases not matched to a gene: 7. CDR3 size: 15 residues. Germline V gene data show CDR1 as SGHVS and CDR2 as FQNEAQ. The CDR3, as DNA: TGTGCCAGCAGCTCTACCTGGGGGGGACAAGAGACCCAGTACTTC. Translated: CASSSTWGGQETQYF.

This clone was seen only a few times. The genes are TRBV18 and TRBJ2-1; 11 positions agree with TRBD2. Per germline, CDR1 KGHSH and CDR2 LQKENI. The CDR3 totals 17 residues. Trimming took 2 bases from V and 7 from J; bases not matched to a gene: 10. CDR3 DNA sequence: TGTGCCAGCTCACCAAGCACTAGCGGGAGTGTGGGAAATGAGCAGTTCTTC. Translated, it gives CASSPSTSGSVGNEQFF.

Only one count was recorded for this clone. The V call is TRBV10-3, the J call TRBJ1-1; TRBD1 is a possible D gene (5 bases). V dropped 4 bases and J dropped 1 base, with 16 bases sitting between them. Germline CDR1 reads ENHRY; CDR2 reads SYGVKD. The CDR3 is 16 residues long. The CDR3 DNA reads TGTGCCATCAGTGTGGGAAAGGGGCAAGGGAACACTGAAGCTTTCTTT. It translates to CAISVGKGQGNTEAFF.

V and J are TRBV7-6 and TRBJ2-3; D remains ambiguous. Germline lookup yields CDR1 SGHVS and CDR2 FNYEAQ. CDR3 length equals 16 residues. V was trimmed by 0 bases and J by 0 bases, leaving 10 bases between them. CDR3 DNA sequence: TGTGCCAGCAGCTTAGCGGAGACTCGAAGCACAGATACGCAGTATTTT. Translation gives CASSLAETRSTDTQYF. Variable domain in full (rest from reference TRBV7-6 and TRBJ2-3): GAGVSQSPRYKVTKRGQDVALRCDPISGHVSLYWYRQALGQGPEFLTYFNYEAQQDKSGLPNDRFSAERPEGSISTLTIQRTEQRDSAMYRCASSLAETRSTDTQYFGPGTRLTVL.

The V and J genes are TRBV10-3 and TRBJ2-1; 16 bases agree with TRBD2. V shed 7 bases and J 9 bases; nucleotides not matched to a gene: 6. CDR3 length: 15 amino acids. The V gene's germline CDR1 is ENHRY and CDR2 SYGVKD. The DNA of the CDR3 is TGTGCCATCAACGCCGGGACTAGCGGGAGGGCTGAGCAGTTCTTC. Residues: CAINAGTSGRAEQFF.

CDR3 DNA: TGTGCCAGCAGCCACGGCAGGGGCGAGCAGTACTTC. This codes for CASSHGRGEQYF. This chain connects TRBV14 to TRBJ2-7; TRBD1 might be the D (6 bases). Germline V gene lookup returns CDR1 SGHDN and CDR2 FVKESK. Trimming stripped 3 bases from V and 6 bases from J, with 9 bases between. The CDR3 loop spans 12 amino acids. Full variable domain (outside the CDR3, taken from reference TRBV14 and TRBJ2-7): EAGVTQFPSHSVIEKGQTVTLRCDPISGHDNLYWYRRVMGKEIKFLLHFVKESKQDESGMPNNRFLAERTGGTYSTLKVQPAELEDSGVYFCASSHGRGEQYFGPGTRLTVT.

The chain employs TRBV7-2 and TRBJ2-7; 10 bases are shared with TRBD1. The length of the CDR3 is 15 residues. The V gene end was trimmed by 7 bases and the J gene end by 3 bases; junction bases not matched to a gene: 9. The V gene's germline CDR1 is SGHTA and CDR2 FQGNSA. CDR3 sequence (DNA): TGTGCCAGCACCTTTCCGGGACAGGGGCACTACGAGCAGTACTTC. It codes for CASTFPGQGHYEQYF.

The J gene is TRBJ1-4, the V gene TRBV30; TRBD1 matches at 7 bases. The CDR3 spans 15 residues. Germline CDR1 and CDR2: GTSNPN and SVGIG (reference sequence). V trimming: 0 bases; J trimming: 2 bases; junction bases outside the gene matches: 3. The DNA of the CDR3 is TGTGCCTGGAGTGTGACAGGGTTTACTAATGAAAAACTGTTTTTT. This sequence encodes CAWSVTGFTNEKLFF.

The chain links TRBV12-5 to TRBJ2-1; D uncertain. V shed 3 bases and J shed 8 bases, with 5 bases lying between them. This CDR3 spans 11 amino acids. Germline assignment: CDR1 LGHNT and CDR2 FRNRAP. The CDR3 sequence is CASGLRDEQFF. CDR3 bases: TGTGCTAGTGGTTTAAGGGATGAGCAGTTCTTC.

For this clone: A junction end diverges from the germline sequence, so it may reflect a read error. V is TRBV5-5 and J is TRBJ2-7; D call uncertain. Germline loops: CDR1 SGHKS, CDR2 YYEKEE (reference sequence). The CDR3 covers 15 residues. Here the CDR3 DNA reads TGTGCCAGCATCCCCGGATTAGGGAAAACCTACGGGCAGTACTTC. This encodes CASIPGLGKTYGQYF. The variable domain in full, with the rest retrieved from reference TRBV5-5 and TRBJ2-7, is DAGVTQSPTHLIKTRGQQVTLRCSPISGHKSVSWYQQVLGQGPQFIFQYYEKEERGRGNFPDRFSARQFPNYSSELNVNALLLGDSALYLCASIPGLGKTYGQYFGPGTRLTVT.

The chain joins TRBV29-1 to TRBJ2-5; tentative D call: TRBD2 (5 bases). V gave up 5 bases and J gave up 2 bases, with 9 bases separating them. The CDR3 sequence is 12 residues long. Per the germline V gene, CDR1 is SQVTM and CDR2 is ANQGSEA. The CDR3 protein is CSVKPGQETQYF. CDR3 nucleotide sequence: TGCAGCGTTAAACCGGGGCAAGAGACCCAGTACTTC.

V is TRBV15 and J is TRBJ2-7; D is possibly TRBD1 (5 bases). The CDR3 spans 15 residues. V shed 4 bases and J shed 5 bases, with 18 bases lying between them. Germline CDR1 is LNHNV and CDR2 is YYDKDF (reference sequence). The CDR3 DNA reads TGTGCCACCAGCACACAACTTGGCAGGGCGGACGAGCAGTACTTC. Translating it yields CATSTQLGRADEQYF.

CDR3 protein: CAWSVIPRAYTEAFF. The CDR3 DNA follows: TGTGCCTGGAGTGTTATTCCCAGGGCTTACACTGAAGCTTTCTTT. This chain connects TRBV30 to TRBJ1-1; D might be TRBD1 (5 bases). From germline, CDR1 is GTSNPN and CDR2 SVGIG (reference sequence). The CDR3 has 15 amino acids. V shed 0 bases and J shed 3 bases, with 14 bases lying between them.

CDR3 residues: CASSQGLAGGEYQETQYF. In DNA form, the CDR3 reads TGTGCCAGCAGCCAGGGACTAGCGGGAGGGGAGTACCAAGAGACCCAGTACTTC. This sequence joins TRBV7-2 and TRBJ2-5; 16 bases line up with TRBD2. This CDR3 contains 18 residues. The J segment lost 0 bases and the V segment lost 5 bases, leaving 6 bases of the junction unmatched. CDR1 is SGHTA and CDR2 is FQGNSA in the germline V gene.

In regard to this clone: Its ends do not fully match the called genes, so a read error is possible. This CDR3 is also generated by other DNA sequences in the sample. J is TRBJ1-1 and V is TRBV11-3; D is uncertain. The CDR3 covers 13 residues. Germline CDR1 is SGHNT and CDR2 is YENEEA. CDR3 loop: CASSFSGNTEAFF. CDR3 in DNA: TGCGCCAGCAGCTTTTCAGGTAACACTGAAGCTTTCTTT.